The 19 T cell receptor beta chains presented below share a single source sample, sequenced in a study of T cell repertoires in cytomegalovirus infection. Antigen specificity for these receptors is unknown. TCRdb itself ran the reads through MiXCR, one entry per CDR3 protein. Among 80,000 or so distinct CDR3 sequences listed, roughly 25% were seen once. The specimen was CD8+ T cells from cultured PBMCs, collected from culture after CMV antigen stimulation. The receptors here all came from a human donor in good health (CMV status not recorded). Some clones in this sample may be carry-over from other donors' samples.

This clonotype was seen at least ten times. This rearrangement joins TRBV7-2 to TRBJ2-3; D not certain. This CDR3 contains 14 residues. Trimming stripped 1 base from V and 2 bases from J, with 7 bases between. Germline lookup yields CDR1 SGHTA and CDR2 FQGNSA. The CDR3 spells CASSLGVHTDTQYF. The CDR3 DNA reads TGTGCCAGCAGCTTAGGGGTTCACACAGATACGCAGTATTTT.

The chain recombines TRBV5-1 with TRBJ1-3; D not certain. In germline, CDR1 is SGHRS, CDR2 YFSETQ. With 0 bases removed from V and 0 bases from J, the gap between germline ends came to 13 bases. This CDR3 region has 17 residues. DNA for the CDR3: TGCGCCAGCAGCTTGGGGCAGATTCTCAACTCTGGAAACACCATATATTTT. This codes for CASSLGQILNSGNTIYF.

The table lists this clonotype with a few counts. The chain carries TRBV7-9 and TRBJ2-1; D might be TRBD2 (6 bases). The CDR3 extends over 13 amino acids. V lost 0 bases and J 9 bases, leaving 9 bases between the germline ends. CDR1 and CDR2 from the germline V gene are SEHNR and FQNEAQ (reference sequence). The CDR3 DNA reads TGTGCCAGCAGCTTAGCCGCGGAGGGTGAGCAGTTCTTC. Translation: CASSLAAEGEQFF.

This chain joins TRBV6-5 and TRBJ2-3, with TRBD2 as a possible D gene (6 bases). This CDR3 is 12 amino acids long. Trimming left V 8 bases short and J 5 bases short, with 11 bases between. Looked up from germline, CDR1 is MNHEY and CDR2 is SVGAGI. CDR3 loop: CASARAGDTQYF. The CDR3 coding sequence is TGTGCCAGCGCTCGAGCGGGAGATACGCAGTATTTT.

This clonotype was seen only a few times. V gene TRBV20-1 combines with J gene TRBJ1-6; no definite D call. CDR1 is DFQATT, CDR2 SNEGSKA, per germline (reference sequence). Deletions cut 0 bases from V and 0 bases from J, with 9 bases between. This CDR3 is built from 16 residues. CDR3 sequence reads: CSARESGSSYNSPLHF. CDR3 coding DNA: TGCAGTGCTAGAGAGTCGGGGAGCTCCTATAATTCACCCCTCCACTTT.

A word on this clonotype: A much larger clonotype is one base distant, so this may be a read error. The CDR3 region is CASSITGPRASREGYGYTF. CDR3 in DNA: TGTGCCAGCAGCATAACAGGGCCCCGAGCGAGTAGGGAGGGATATGGCTACACCTTC. The chain carries TRBV11-2 and TRBJ1-2; perhaps TRBD1 as D (6 bases). Germline-derived CDR1 and CDR2 are SGHAT and FQNNGV. The CDR3 is 19 amino acids. Between the trimmed V and J ends, which lost 5 bases and 5 bases, there was a span of 30 bases. The entire variable domain, with the rest obtained from reference TRBV11-2 and TRBJ1-2, is as follows: EAGVAQSPRYKIIEKRQSVAFWCNPISGHATLYWYQQILGQGPKLLIQFQNNGVVDDSQLPKDRFSAERLKGVDSTLKIQPAKLEDSAVYLCASSITGPRASREGYGYTFGSGTRLTVV.

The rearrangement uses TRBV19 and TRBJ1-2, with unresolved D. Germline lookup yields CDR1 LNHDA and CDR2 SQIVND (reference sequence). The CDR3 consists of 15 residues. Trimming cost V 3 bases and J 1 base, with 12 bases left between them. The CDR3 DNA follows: TGTGCCAGTAGTATCATGTCAGGAAATAACTATGGCTACACCTTC. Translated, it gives CASSIMSGNNYGYTF.

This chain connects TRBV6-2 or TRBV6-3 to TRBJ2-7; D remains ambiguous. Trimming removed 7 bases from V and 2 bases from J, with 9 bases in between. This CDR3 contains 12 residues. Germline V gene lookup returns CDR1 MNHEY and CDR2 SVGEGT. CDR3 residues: CASTNSAYEQYF. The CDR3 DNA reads TGTGCCAGCACAAACAGCGCCTACGAGCAGTACTTC.

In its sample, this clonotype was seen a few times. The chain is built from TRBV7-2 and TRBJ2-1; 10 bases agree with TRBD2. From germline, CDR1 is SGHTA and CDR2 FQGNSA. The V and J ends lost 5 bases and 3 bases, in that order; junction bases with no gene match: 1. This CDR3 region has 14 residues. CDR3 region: CASSRTSGYNEQFF. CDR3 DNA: TGTGCCAGCAGCCGGACTAGCGGCTACAATGAGCAGTTCTTC.

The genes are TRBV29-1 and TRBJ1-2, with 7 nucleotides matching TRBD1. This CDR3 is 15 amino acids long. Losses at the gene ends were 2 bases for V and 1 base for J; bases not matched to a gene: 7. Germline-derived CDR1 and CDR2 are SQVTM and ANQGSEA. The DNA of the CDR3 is TGCAGCGTTGAAACGGGACAGAAAATTAACTATGGCTACACCTTC. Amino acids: CSVETGQKINYGYTF.

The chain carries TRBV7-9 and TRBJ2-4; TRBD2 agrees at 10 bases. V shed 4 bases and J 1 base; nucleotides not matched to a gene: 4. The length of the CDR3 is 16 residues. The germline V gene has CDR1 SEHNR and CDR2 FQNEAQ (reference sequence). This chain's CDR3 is CASSSGLAAAKNIQYF. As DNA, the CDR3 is TGTGCCAGCAGCTCAGGACTAGCGGCGGCCAAAAACATTCAGTACTTC.

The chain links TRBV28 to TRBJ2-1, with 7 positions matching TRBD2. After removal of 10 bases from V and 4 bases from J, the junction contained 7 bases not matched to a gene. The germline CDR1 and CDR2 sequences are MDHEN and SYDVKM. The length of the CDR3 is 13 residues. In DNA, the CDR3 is TGTGCCACCCGGGGGGAGAATTACAATGAGCAGTTCTTC. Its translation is CATRGENYNEQFF. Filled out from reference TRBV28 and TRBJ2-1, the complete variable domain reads DVKVTQSSRYLVKRTGEKVFLECVQDMDHENMFWYRQDPGLGLRLIYFSYDVKMKEKGDIPEGYSVSREKKERFSLILESASTNQTSMYLCATRGENYNEQFFGPGTRLTVL.

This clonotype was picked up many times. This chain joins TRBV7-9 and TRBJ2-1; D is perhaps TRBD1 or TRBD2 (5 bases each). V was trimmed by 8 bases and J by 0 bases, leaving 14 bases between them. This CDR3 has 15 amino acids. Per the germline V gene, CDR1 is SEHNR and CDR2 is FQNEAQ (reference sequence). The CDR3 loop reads CASGIGESSYNEQFF. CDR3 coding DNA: TGTGCCAGCGGGATAGGGGAGAGCTCCTACAATGAGCAGTTCTTC.

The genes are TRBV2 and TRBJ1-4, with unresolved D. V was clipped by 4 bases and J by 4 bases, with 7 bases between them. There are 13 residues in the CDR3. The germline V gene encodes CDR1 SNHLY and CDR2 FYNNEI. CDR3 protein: CASSAGYNEKLFF. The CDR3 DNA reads TGTGCCAGCAGTGCGGGGTATAATGAAAAACTGTTTTTT.

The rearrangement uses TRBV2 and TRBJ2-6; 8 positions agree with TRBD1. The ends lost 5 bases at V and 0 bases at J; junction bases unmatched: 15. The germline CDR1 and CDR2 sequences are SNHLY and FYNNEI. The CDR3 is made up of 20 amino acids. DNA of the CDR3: TGTGCCAGCAGTTACAGGGGGACCTTTTCCCTTAGCTCTGGGGCCAACGTCCTGACTTTC. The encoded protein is CASSYRGTFSLSSGANVLTF.

The CDR3 here is CASSPNRDRGLEGYGYTF. CDR3 sequence (DNA): TGTGCCAGCAGCCCAAACCGGGACAGGGGGCTAGAGGGGTATGGCTACACCTTC. The chain joins TRBV9 to TRBJ1-2; 12 positions agree with TRBD1. J lost 5 bases, V lost 4 bases, and 15 bases had no gene match. The CDR3 sequence is 18 residues long. The V gene's germline CDR1 is SGDLS and CDR2 YYNGEE.

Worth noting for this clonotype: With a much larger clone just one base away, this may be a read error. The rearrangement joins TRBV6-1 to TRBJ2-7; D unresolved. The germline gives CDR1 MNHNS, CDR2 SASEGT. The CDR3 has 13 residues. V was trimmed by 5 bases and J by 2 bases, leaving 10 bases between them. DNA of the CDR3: TGTGCCAGCAGTCTGGCAGGAACCTACGAGCAGTACTTC. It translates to CASSLAGTYEQYF.

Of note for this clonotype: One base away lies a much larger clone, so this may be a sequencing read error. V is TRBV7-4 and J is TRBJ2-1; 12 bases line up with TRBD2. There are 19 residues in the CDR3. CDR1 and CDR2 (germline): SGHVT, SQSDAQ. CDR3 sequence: CTSSLPDSSGRAGYNEQFF. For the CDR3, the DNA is TGTACCAGCAGCTTACCGGACTCTAGCGGGAGGGCCGGGTACAATGAGCAGTTCTTC.

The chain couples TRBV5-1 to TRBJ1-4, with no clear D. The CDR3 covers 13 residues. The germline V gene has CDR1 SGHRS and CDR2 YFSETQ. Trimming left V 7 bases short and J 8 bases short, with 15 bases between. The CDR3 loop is CASSPSGREKLFF. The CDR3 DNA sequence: TGCGCCAGCTCCCCCTCCGGGCGGGAAAAACTGTTTTTT.